This T cell receptor (beta chain) was observed in a study of blood T cell repertoires in COVID-19. Study in general: Acute and convalescent COVID-19 specimens originated in the United States, Italy and Spain.

CDR3 length: 14 amino acids. The V and J ends lost 0 bases and 8 bases respectively, with 13 bases between them. Germline assignment: CDR1 MNHEY and CDR2 SVGAGI. As originally analysed: Amplification from reference gene primers served as the basis for estimated nucleated cell counts. The assay was immunoSEQ multiplex PCR, and TCRdb's table has in-frame clones only and misses some. Clone size and the V and J calls come from that table; the DNA yielded D and trimming. The repertoire has approximately 260,000 clones, 75% to 90% of them found once; the top ten carry 2% to 2.5%. This TCR derives from a man in his fifties or sixties with acute or convalescent COVID-19. The sample was peripheral blood. The V gene is TRBV6-5, the J gene TRBJ1-2; no clear D. The CDR3 region is CASSYSKADSGYTF. CDR3 coding DNA: TGTGCCAGCAGTTACTCGAAGGCGGATAGCGGCTACACCTTC.